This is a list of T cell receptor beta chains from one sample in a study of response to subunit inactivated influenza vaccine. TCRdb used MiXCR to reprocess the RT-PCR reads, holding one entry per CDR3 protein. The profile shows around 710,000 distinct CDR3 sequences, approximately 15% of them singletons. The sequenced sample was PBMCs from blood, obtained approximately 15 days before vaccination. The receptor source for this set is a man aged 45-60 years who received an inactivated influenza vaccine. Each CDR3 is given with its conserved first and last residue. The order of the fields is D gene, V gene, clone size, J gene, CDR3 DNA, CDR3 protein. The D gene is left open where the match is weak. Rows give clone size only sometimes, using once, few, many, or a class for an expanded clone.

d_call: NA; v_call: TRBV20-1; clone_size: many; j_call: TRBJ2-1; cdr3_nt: TGCAGTGCTAGAGATAAAAGCTCCTACAATGAGCAGTTCTTC; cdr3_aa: CSARDKSSYNEQFF
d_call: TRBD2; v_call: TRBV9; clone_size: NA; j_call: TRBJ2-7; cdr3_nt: TGTGCCAGCAGCCCTTTGGGGGGGACCTCCTACGAGCAGTACTTC; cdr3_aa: CASSPLGGTSYEQYF
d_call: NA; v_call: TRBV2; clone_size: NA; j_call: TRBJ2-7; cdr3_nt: TGTGCCAGCAGTGACTTACTATCCTACGAGCAGTACTTC; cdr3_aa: CASSDLLSYEQYF
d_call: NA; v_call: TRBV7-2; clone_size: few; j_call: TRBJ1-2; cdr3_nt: TGTGCCAGCAGCTTAGGACAGCGGGGTGGCTACACCTTC; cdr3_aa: CASSLGQRGGYTF
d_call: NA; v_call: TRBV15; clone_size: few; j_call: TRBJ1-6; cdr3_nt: TGTGCCACCAGCAGAGGGGCTTCACCCCTCCACTTT; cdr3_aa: CATSRGASPLHF
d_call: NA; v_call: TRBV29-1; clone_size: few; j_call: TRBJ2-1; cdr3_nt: TGCAGCGTCGCGCGAGGGTCGGCCTACAATGAGCAGTTCTTC; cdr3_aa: CSVARGSAYNEQFF
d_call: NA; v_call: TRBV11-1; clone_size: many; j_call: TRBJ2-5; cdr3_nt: TGTGCCAGCAGCTTAGCTGGGACAAGCCAAGAGACCCAGTACTTC; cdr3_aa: CASSLAGTSQETQYF
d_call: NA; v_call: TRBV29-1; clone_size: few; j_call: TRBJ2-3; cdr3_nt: TGCAGCGTTGCTCAAGGGAGGAGTAGCACAGATACGCAGTATTTT; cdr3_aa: CSVAQGRSSTDTQYF
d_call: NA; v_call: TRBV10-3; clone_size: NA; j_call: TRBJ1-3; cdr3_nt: TGTGCCATCAGTGAGTCCGGACACCGCTCTGGAAACACCATATATTTT; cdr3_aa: CAISESGHRSGNTIYF
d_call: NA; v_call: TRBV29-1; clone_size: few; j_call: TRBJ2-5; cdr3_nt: TGCAGCGTTGAGAGGTACCAAGAGACCCAGTACTTC; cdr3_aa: CSVERYQETQYF
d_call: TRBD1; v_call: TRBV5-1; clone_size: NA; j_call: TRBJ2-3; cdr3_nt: TGCGCCAGCAGCATCGCCGGGACAGGGGGCACAGATACGCAGTATTTT; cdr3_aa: CASSIAGTGGTDTQYF
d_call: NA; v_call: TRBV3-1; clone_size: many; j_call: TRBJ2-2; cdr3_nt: TGTGCCAGCAGCCAAAGGGGTTCGAACACCGGGGAGCTGTTTTTT; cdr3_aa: CASSQRGSNTGELFF
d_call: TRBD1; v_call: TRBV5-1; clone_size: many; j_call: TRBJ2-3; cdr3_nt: TGCGCCAGCAGCAAGGGACAGACTAGCACAGATACGCAGTATTTT; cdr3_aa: CASSKGQTSTDTQYF
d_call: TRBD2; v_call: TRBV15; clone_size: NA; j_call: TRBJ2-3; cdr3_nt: TGTGCCACCAGCAGAGTGGCGGGGGGATTAGATACGGAGTATTTT; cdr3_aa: CATSRVAGGLDTEYF
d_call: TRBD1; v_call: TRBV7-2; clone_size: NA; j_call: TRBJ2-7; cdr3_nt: TGTGCCAGCAGCCTCACCGGGACAGGGATCCACGAGCAGTACTTC; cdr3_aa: CASSLTGTGIHEQYF
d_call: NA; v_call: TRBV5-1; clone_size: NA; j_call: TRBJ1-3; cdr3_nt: TGCGCCAGCAGCCTCCAGGACAGCAACACCATATATTTT; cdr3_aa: CASSLQDSNTIYF
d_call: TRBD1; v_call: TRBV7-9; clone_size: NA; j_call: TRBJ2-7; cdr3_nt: TGTGCCAGCAGCTTAGGGACAGGGACCCCTGACGAGCAGTACTTC; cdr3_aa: CASSLGTGTPDEQYF
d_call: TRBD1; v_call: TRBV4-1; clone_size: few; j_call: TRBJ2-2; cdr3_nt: TGCGCCATCCGAGACAGGGGGCTAAGGACCGGGGAGCTGTTTTTT; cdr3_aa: CAIRDRGLRTGELFF
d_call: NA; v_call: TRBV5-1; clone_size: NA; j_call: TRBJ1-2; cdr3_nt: TGCGCCAGCAGCCCAACAGCCGATAACTATGGCTACACCTTC; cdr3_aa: CASSPTADNYGYTF
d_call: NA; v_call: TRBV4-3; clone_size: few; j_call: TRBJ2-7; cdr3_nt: TGCGCCAGCAGCCAAGATCGTGCAGGTAGGACCTACGAGCAGTACTTC; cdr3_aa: CASSQDRAGRTYEQYF
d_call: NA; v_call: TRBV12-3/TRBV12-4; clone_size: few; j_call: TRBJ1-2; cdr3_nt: TGTGCCAGCAGTTTTGGTGAGCCCGACGGTGGCTACACCTTC; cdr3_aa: CASSFGEPDGGYTF
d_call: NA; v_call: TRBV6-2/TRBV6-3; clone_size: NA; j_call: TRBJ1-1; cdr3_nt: TGTGCCAGCAGCCGACGAGTGTACACAATGAACACTGAAGCTTTCTTT; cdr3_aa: CASSRRVYTMNTEAFF
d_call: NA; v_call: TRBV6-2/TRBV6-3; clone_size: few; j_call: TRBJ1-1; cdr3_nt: TGTGCCAGCAGTAGGGAGGGGTGGGCTGAAGCTTTCTTT; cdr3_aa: CASSREGWAEAFF
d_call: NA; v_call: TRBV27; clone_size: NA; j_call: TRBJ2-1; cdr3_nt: TGTGCCAGCAGTTTTCTTGGGAGAGGGACCTACAATGAGCAGTGCTTC; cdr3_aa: CASSFLGRGTYNEQCF
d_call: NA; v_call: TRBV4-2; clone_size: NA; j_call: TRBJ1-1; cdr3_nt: TGTGCCAGCAGCCAAGTAAAGAGGAACACTGAAGCTTTCTTT; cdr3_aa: CASSQVKRNTEAFF
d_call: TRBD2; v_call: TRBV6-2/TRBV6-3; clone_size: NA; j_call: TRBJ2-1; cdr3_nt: TGTGCCAGCGGACTAGCGGGAGATCCCTACAATGAGCAGTTCTTC; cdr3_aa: CASGLAGDPYNEQFF
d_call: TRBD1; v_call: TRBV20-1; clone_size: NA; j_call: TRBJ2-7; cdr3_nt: TGCAGTGCTAGAGACCGGGACAGGGTTACCTACGAGCAGTACTTC; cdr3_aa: CSARDRDRVTYEQYF
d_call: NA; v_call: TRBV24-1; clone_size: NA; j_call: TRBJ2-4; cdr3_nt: TGTGCCACCAGTGACTCAGGGACCCACGGGAACATTCAGTACTTC; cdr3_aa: CATSDSGTHGNIQYF
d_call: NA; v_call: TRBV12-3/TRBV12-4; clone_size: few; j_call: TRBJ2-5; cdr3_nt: TGTGCCAGCAGTTTTCGGCAAGAGACCCAGTACTTC; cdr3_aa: CASSFRQETQYF
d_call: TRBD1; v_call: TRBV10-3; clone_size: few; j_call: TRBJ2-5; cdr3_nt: TGTGCCTCAAGGGGGCAGGGAGAGACCCAGTACTTC; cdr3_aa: CASRGQGETQYF
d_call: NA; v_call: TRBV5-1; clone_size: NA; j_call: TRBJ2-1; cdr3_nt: TGCGCCAGCAGCTTGGATGGGACCCCAAGCAATGAGCAGTTCTTC; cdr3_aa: CASSLDGTPSNEQFF
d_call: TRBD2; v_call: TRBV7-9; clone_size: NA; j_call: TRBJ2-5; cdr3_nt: TGTGCCAGCAGCGAAGTAGCGGGGGGACAAGAGACCCAGTACTTC; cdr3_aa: CASSEVAGGQETQYF
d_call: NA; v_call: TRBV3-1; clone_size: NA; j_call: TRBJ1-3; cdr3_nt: TGTGCCAGCAGCCAAGCGGGCCGCTCTGGAAACACCATATATTTT; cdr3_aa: CASSQAGRSGNTIYF
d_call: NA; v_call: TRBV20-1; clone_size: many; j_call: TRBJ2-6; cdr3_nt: TGCAGTGCTAGAGATCCTACGGGCTCTGGGGCCAACGTCCTGACTTTC; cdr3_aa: CSARDPTGSGANVLTF
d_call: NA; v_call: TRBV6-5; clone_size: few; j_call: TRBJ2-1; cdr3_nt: TGTGCCAGCAGTTACGTTCGGACGGCTCCAGGCAATGAGCAGTTCTTC; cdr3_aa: CASSYVRTAPGNEQFF
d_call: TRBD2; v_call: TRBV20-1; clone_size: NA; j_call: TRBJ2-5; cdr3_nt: TGCAGTGCTAGGCCGGGACTAGCGGGAGTTGCGGAGACCCAGTACTTC; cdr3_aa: CSARPGLAGVAETQYF
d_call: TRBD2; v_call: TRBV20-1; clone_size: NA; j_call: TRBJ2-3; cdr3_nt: TGCAGTGCTAGAGATCTGACTAGCGGGGGGCCCGCACCCCCACAGTATTTT; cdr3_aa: CSARDLTSGGPAPPQYF